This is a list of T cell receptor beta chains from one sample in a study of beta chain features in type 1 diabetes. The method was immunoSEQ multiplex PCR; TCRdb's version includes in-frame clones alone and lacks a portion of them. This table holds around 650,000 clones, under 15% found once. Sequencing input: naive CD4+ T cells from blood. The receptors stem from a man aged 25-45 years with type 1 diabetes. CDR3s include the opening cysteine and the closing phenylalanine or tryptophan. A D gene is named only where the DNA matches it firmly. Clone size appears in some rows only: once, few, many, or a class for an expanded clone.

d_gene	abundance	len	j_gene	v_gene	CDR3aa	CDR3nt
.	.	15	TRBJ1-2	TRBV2	CASRVGASPNYGYTF	TGTGCCAGCAGGGTGGGGGCTTCACCTAACTATGGCTACACCTTC
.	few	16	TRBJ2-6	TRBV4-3	CASSPSGALGANVLTF	TGCGCCAGCAGCCCGAGTGGTGCTTTGGGGGCCAACGTCCTGACTTTC
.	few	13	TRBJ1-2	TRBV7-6	CASSLGSAYGYTF	TGTGCCAGCAGCTTAGGATCAGCGTATGGCTACACCTTC
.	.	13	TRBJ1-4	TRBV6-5	CASSGQVNEKLFF	TGTGCCAGCAGTGGGCAGGTTAATGAAAAACTGTTTTTT
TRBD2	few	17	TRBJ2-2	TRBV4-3	CASSQGLAGGDTGELFF	TGCGCCAGCAGCCAAGGACTAGCGGGGGGCGACACCGGGGAGCTGTTTTTT
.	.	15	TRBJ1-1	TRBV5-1	CASKEAPRVNTEAFF	TGCGCCAGCAAAGAGGCCCCGAGGGTCAACACTGAAGCTTTCTTT
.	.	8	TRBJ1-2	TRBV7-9	CASSLGSF	TGTGCCAGCAGCTTAGGATCCTTC
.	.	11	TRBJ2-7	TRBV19	CASSMGPEQYF	TGTGCCAGTAGTATGGGGCCCGAGCAGTACTTC
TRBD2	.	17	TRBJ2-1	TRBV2	CASSGLAGGLTYNEQFF	TGTGCCAGCAGTGGACTAGCGGGGGGGTTGACCTACAATGAGCAGTTCTTC
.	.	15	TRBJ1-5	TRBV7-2	CASSTLGPSNQPQHF	TGTGCCAGCAGCACACTAGGGCCTAGCAATCAGCCCCAGCATTTT
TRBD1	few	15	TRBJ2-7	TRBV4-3	CASSQDRDRLYEQYF	TGCGCCAGCAGCCAAGACCGGGACAGGCTCTACGAGCAGTACTTC
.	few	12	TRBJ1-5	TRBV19	CASSADYQPQHF	TGTGCCAGTAGCGCTGACTATCAGCCCCAGCATTTT
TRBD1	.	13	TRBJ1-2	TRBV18	CASSPPGQPGYTF	TGTGCCAGCTCACCACCGGGACAGCCGGGCTACACCTTC
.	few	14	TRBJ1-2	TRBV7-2	CASSAGQTNYGYTF	TGTGCCAGCAGCGCCGGACAGACAAACTATGGCTACACCTTC
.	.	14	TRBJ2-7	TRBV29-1	CSVRVGASGYEQYF	TGCAGCGTCCGGGTAGGGGCCTCCGGTTACGAGCAGTACTTC
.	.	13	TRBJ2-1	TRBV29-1	CSVDLAGYNEQFF	TGCAGCGTTGACCTGGCAGGTTACAATGAGCAGTTCTTC
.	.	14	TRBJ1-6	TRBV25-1	CASSEEGENSPLHF	TGTGCCAGCAGTGAAGAGGGTGAGAATTCACCCCTCCACTTT
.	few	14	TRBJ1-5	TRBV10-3	CAISDGTPNQPQHF	TGTGCCATCAGTGACGGGACACCAAATCAGCCCCAGCATTTT
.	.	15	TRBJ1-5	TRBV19	CASRSGVRGGQPQHF	TGTGCCAGTAGATCGGGCGTTCGGGGCGGACAGCCCCAGCATTTT
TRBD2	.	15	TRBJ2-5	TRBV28	CASSSPTSGQETQYF	TGTGCCAGCAGTTCGCCTACTAGCGGCCAAGAGACCCAGTACTTC
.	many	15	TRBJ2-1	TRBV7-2	CASRRRQIDYNEQFF	TGTGCCAGCAGGCGTAGACAGATAGACTACAATGAGCAGTTCTTC
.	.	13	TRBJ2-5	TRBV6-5	CASSYRPQETQYF	TGTGCCAGCAGTTATCGCCCGCAAGAGACCCAGTACTTC
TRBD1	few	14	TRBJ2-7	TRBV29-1	CSVDGTGATYEQYF	TGCAGCGTTGATGGGACAGGGGCGACCTACGAGCAGTACTTC
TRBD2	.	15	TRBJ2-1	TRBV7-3	CASSPGLAGGNEQFF	TGTGCCAGCAGCCCTGGACTAGCGGGAGGCAATGAGCAGTTCTTC
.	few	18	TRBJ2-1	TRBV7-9	CASSHTPGQGSSYNEQFF	TGTGCCAGCAGCCACACCCCGGGACAAGGGAGCTCCTACAATGAGCAGTTCTTC
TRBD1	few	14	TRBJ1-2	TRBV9	CASSEPTGNYGYTF	TGTGCCAGCAGCGAGCCGACAGGGAACTATGGCTACACCTTC
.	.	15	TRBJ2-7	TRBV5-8	CASRMAGQAEGEQYF	TGTGCCAGCAGAATGGCAGGTCAGGCCGAGGGCGAGCAGTACTTC
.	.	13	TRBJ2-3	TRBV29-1	CSVAGRITDTQYF	TGCAGCGTCGCAGGGAGGATCACAGATACGCAGTATTTT
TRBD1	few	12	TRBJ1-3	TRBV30	CAGTVSGNTIYF	TGTGCCGGGACAGTCTCTGGAAACACCATATATTTT
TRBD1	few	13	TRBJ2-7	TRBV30	CAWGTGESYEQYF	TGTGCCTGGGGAACAGGGGAGTCCTACGAGCAGTACTTC
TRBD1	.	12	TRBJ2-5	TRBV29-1	CTFGQGEETQYF	TGCACTTTTGGACAGGGGGAAGAGACCCAGTACTTC
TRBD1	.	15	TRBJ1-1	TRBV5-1	CASSRSGQGNTEAFF	TGCGCCAGCAGCCGCTCCGGACAGGGGAACACTGAAGCTTTCTTT
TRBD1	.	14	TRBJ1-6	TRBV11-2	CASSPDRGGSPLHF	TGTGCCAGCAGCCCGGACAGGGGAGGTTCACCCCTCCACTTT
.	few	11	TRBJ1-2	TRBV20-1	CSAAGRHGYTF	TGCAGTGCTGCAGGGCGGCATGGCTACACCTTC
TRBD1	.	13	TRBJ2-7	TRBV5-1	CASSNGQGHEQYF	TGCGCCAGCAGCAACGGACAGGGCCACGAGCAGTACTTC
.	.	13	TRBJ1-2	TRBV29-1	CSVRLEGNYGYTF	TGCAGCGTCAGACTAGAGGGGAACTATGGCTACACCTTC
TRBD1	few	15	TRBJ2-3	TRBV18	CASSGRDRHTDTQYF	TGTGCCAGCTCAGGCCGGGACAGGCACACAGATACGCAGTATTTT
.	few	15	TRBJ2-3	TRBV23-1	CASSPTRATISTQYF	TGCGCCAGCAGTCCAACCCGGGCCACAATTTCTACGCAGTATTTT
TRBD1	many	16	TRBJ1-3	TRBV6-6	CASRPEQGAKRNTIYF	TGTGCCAGCAGACCTGAACAGGGGGCGAAGCGAAACACCATATATTTT
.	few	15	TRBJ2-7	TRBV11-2	CASSSRGRHSYEQYF	TGTGCCAGCAGCTCCCGGGGCCGCCACTCCTACGAGCAGTACTTC
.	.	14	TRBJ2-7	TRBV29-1	CSVKWGISGGEQYF	TGCAGCGTTAAATGGGGTATTTCCGGCGGCGAGCAGTACTTC
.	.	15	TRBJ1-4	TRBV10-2	CASSESQQGNEKLFF	TGCGCCAGCAGTGAGTCGCAGCAGGGGAATGAAAAACTGTTTTTT
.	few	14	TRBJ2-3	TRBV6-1	CASSEGASTDTQYF	TGTGCCAGCAGTGAAGGGGCCAGCACAGATACGCAGTATTTT
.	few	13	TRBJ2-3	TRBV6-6	CASSQGSGDTQYF	TGTGCCAGCAGCCAGGGGTCAGGGGATACGCAGTATTTT
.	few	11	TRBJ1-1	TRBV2	CASRSGTEAFF	TGTGCCAGCAGGTCCGGCACTGAAGCTTTCTTT
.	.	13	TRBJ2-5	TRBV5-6	CASSLASQETQYF	TGTGCCAGCAGCTTGGCCAGCCAAGAGACCCAGTACTTC
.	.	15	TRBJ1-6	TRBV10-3	CAISESSAGESPLHF	TGTGCCATCAGTGAGTCGAGTGCAGGGGAGTCACCCCTCCACTTT
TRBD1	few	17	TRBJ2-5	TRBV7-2	CASSLALGQGKRETQYF	TGTGCCAGCAGCTTAGCGCTGGGACAGGGAAAGCGGGAGACCCAGTACTTC
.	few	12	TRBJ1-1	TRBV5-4	CASSLQGTEAFF	TGTGCCAGCAGCTTACAGGGTACTGAAGCTTTCTTT
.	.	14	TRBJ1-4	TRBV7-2	CASSFAGLNEKLFF	TGTGCCAGCAGCTTCGCAGGGTTAAATGAAAAACTGTTTTTT
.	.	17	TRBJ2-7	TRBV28	CASRPAGQRITSYEQYF	TGTGCCAGCAGGCCCGCGGGACAACGGATTACCTCCTACGAGCAGTACTTC
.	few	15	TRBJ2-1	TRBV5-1	CASRAVGSSYNEQFF	TGCGCCAGCAGGGCGGTCGGGAGCTCCTACAATGAGCAGTTCTTC
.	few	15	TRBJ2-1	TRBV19	CASTDFDNNFNEQFF	TGTGCCAGTACCGATTTTGACAATAACTTCAATGAGCAGTTCTTC
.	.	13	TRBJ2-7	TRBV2	CASKQPSSYEQYF	TGTGCCAGCAAACAGCCTAGCTCCTACGAGCAGTACTTC
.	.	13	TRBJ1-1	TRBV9	CASSLGGGTEAFF	TGTGCCAGCAGCCTAGGTGGGGGAACTGAAGCTTTCTTT
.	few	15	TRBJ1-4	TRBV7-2	CASSLDRQLNEKLFF	TGTGCCAGCAGCTTAGATCGACAGTTGAATGAAAAACTGTTTTTT
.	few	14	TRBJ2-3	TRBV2	CASSERLTTDTQYF	TGTGCCAGCAGTGAAAGACTGACTACAGATACGCAGTATTTT
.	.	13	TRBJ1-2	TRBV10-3	CAISPDGIYGYTF	TGTGCCATCAGCCCGGACGGCATCTATGGCTACACCTTC
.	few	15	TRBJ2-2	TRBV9	CASSVGPEGTGELFF	TGTGCCAGCAGCGTCGGCCCGGAGGGAACCGGGGAGCTGTTTTTT